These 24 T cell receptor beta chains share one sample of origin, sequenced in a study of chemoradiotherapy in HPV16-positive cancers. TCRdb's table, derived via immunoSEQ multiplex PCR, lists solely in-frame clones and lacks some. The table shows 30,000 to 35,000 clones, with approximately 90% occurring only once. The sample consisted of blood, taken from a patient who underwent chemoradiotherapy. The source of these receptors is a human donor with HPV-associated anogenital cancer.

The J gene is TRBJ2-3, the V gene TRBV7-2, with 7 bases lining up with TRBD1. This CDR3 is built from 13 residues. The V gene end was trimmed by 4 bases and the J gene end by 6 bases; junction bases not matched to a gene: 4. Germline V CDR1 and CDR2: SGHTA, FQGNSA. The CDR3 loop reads CASSSDRPDTQYF. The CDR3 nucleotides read TGTGCCAGCAGCTCGGACAGGCCGGATACGCAGTATTTT.

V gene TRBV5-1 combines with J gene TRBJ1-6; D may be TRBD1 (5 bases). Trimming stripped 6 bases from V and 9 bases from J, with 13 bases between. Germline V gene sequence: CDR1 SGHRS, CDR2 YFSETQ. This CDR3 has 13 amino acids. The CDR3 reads CASTRQGGSPLHF. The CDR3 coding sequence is TGCGCCAGCACACGGCAGGGCGGTTCACCCCTCCACTTT.

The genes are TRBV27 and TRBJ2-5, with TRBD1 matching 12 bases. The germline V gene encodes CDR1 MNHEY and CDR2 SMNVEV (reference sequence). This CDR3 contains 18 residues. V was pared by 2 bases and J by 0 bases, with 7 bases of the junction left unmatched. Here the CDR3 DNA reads TGTGCCAGCAGTTTAGGGGACAGGGGGCGTTTTTACCAAGAGACCCAGTACTTC. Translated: CASSLGDRGRFYQETQYF.

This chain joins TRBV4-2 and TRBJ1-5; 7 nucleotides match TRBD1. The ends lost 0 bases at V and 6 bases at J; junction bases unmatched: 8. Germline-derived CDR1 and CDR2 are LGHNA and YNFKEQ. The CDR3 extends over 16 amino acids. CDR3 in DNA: TGTGCCAGCAGCCAAGATGCAGGGGGGGGAGGTCAGCCCCAGCATTTT. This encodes CASSQDAGGGGQPQHF.

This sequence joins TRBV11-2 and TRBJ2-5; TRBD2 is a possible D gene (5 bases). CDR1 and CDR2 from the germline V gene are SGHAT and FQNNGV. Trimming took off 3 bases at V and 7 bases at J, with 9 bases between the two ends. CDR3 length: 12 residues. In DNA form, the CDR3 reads TGTGCCAGCAGCTTGGACGGGGTGACCCAGTACTTC. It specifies CASSLDGVTQYF. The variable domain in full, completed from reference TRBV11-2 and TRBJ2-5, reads EAGVAQSPRYKIIEKRQSVAFWCNPISGHATLYWYQQILGQGPKLLIQFQNNGVVDDSQLPKDRFSAERLKGVDSTLKIQPAKLEDSAVYLCASSLDGVTQYFGPGTRLLVL.

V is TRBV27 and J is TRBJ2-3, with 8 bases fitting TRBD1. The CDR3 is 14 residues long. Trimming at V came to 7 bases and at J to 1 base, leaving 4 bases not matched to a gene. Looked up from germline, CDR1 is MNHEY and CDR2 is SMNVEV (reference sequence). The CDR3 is CASTLTGGTDTQYF. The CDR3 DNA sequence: TGTGCCAGCACCCTGACAGGGGGCACAGATACGCAGTATTTT.

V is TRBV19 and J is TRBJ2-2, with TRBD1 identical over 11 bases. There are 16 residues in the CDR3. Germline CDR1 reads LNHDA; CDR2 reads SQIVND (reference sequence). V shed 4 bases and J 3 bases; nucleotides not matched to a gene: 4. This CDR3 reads CASSRGQGGYTGELFF. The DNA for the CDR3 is TGTGCCAGTAGTAGGGGACAGGGGGGATACACCGGGGAGCTGTTTTTT.

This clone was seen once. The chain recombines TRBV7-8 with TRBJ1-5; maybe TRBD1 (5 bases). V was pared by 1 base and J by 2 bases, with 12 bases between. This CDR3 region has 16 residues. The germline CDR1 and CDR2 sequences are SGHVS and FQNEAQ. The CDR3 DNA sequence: TGTGCCAGCAGCTTAGGAGGCAGGGAGGGCAATCAGCCCCAGCATTTT. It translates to CASSLGGREGNQPQHF.

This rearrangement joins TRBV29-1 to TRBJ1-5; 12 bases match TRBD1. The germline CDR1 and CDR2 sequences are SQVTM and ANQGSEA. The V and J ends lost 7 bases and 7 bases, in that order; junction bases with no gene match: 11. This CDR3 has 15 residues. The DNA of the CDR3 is TGCAGCGCGAGAGGGGGACAGGGGGCAGAACAGCCCCAGCATTTT. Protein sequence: CSARGGQGAEQPQHF.

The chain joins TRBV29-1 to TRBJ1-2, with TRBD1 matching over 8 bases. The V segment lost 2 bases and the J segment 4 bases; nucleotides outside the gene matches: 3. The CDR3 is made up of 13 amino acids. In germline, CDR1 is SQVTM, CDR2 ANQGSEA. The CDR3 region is CSVERQGTYGYTF. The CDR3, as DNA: TGCAGCGTTGAACGACAGGGGACCTATGGCTACACCTTC.

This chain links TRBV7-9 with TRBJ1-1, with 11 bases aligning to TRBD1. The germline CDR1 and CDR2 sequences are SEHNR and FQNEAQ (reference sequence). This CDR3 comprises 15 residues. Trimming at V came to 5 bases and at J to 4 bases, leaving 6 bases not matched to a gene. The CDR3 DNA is TGTGCCAGCAGCGACGATGGACAGGGGGCCACTGAAGCTTTCTTT. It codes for CASSDDGQGATEAFF.

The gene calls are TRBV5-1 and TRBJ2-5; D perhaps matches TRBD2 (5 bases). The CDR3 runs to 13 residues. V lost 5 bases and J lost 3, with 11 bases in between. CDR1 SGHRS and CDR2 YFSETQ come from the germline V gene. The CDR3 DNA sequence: TGCGCCAGCAGAGATTCCGGGGAAGAGACCCAGTACTTC. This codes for CASRDSGEETQYF.

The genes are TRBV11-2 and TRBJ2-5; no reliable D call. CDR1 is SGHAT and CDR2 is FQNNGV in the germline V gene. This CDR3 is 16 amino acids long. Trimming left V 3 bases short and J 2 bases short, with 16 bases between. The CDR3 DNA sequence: TGTGCCAGCAGCTTCAGTCCCCCCAGTCGGCAAGAGACCCAGTACTTC. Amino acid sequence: CASSFSPPSRQETQYF.

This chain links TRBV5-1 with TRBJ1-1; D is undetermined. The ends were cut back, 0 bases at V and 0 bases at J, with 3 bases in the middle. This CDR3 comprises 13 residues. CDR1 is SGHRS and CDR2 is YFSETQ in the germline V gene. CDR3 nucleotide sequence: TGCGCCAGCAGCTTGGCTCTGAACACTGAAGCTTTCTTT. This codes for CASSLALNTEAFF. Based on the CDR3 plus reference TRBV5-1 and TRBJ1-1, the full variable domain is KAGVTQTPRYLIKTRGQQVTLSCSPISGHRSVSWYQQTPGQGLQFLFEYFSETQRNKGNFPGRFSGRQFSNSRSEMNVSTLELGDSALYLCASSLALNTEAFFGQGTRLTVV.

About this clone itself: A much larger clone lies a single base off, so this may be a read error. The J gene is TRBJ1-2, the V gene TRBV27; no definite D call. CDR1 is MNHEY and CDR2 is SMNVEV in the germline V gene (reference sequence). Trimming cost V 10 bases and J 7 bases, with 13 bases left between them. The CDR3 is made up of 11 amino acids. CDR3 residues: CATVTGAGYTF. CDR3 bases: TGTGCCACAGTGACGGGTGCTGGCTACACCTTC.

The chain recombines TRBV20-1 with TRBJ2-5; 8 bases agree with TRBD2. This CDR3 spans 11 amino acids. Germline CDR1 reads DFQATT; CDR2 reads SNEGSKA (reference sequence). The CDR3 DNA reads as TGCAGCCCGGGGGGGCAAGAGACCCAGTACTTC. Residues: CSPGGQETQYF.

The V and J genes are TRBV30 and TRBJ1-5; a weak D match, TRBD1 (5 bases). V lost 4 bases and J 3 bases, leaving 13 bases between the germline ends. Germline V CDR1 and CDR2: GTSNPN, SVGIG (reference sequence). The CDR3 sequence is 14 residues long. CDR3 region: CAWTGKGYNQPQHF. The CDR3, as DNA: TGTGCCTGGACAGGGAAAGGGTACAATCAGCCCCAGCATTTT.

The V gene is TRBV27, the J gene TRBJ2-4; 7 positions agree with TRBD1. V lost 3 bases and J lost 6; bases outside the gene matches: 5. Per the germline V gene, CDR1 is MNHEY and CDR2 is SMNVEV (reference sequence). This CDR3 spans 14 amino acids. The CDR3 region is CASSFGTARNIQYF. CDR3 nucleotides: TGTGCCAGCAGTTTCGGGACAGCGAGAAACATTCAGTACTTC.

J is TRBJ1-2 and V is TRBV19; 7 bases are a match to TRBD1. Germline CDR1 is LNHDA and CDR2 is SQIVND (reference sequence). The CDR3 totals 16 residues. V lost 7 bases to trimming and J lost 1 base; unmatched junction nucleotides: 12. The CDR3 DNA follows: TGTGCCAGTACCTCGACCCCGGGACAGATTAACTATGGCTACACCTTC. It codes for CASTSTPGQINYGYTF. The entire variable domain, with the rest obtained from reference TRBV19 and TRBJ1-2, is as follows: DGGITQSPKYLFRKEGQNVTLSCEQNLNHDAMYWYRQDPGQGLRLIYYSQIVNDFQKGDIAEGYSVSREKKESFPLTVTSAQKNPTAFYLCASTSTPGQINYGYTFGSGTRLTVV.

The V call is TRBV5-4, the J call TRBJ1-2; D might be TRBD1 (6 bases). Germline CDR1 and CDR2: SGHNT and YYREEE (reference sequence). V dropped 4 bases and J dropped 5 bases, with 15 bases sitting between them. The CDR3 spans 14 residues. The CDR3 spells CASSIRGPWYGYTF. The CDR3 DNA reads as TGTGCCAGCAGCATCCGGGGGCCTTGGTATGGCTACACCTTC.

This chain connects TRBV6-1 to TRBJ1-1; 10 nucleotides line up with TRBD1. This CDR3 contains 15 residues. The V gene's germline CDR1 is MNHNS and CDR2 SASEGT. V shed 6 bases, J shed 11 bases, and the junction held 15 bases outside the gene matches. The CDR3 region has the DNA TGTGCCAGCAGCGCGACAGGGGGCCTGGGAGTATGGGCTTTCTTT. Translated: CASSATGGLGVWAFF.

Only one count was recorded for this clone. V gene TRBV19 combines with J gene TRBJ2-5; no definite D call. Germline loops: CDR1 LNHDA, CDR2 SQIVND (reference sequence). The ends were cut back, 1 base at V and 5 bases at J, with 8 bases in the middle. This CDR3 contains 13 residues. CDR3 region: CASSIGVLETQYF. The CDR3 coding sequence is TGTGCCAGTAGTATAGGGGTATTGGAGACCCAGTACTTC.

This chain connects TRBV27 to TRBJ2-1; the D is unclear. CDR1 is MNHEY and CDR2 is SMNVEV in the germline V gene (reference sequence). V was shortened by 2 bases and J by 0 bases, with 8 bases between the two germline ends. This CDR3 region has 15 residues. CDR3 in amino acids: CASSLDVGSYNEQFF. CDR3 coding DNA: TGTGCCAGCAGTTTAGATGTTGGCTCCTACAATGAGCAGTTCTTC.

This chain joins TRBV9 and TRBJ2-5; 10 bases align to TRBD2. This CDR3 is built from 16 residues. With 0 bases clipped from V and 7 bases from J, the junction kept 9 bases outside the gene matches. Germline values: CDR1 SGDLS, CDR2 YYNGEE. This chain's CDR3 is CASSVAPLAGEGTQYF. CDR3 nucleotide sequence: TGTGCCAGCAGCGTAGCTCCCCTAGCGGGGGAGGGGACCCAGTACTTC.